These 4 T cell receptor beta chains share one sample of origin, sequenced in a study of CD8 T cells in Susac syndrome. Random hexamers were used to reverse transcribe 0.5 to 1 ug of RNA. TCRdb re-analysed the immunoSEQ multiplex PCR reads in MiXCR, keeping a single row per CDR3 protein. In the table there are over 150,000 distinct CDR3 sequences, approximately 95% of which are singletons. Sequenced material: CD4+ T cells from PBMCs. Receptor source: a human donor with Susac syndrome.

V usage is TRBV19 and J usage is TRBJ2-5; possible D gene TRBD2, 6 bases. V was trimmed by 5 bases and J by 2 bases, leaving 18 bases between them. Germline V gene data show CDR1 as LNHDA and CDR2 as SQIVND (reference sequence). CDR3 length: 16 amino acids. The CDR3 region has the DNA TGTGCCAGTAGTTCGCATCTAGCGCGAGTACAAGAGACCCAGTACTTC. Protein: CASSSHLARVQETQYF.

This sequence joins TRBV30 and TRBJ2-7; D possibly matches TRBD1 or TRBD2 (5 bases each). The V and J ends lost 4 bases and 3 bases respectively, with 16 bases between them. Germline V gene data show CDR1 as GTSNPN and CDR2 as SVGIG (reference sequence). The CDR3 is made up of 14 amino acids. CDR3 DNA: TGTGCCTGGAATCCCCCAGGGAGCGACTACGAGCAGTACTTC. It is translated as CAWNPPGSDYEQYF.

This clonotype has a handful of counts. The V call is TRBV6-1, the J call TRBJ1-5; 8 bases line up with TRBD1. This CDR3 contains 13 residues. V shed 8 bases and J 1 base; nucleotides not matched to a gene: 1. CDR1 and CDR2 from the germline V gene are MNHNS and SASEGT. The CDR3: CASGDRSNQPQHF. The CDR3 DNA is TGTGCCAGCGGGGACAGGAGCAATCAGCCCCAGCATTTT.

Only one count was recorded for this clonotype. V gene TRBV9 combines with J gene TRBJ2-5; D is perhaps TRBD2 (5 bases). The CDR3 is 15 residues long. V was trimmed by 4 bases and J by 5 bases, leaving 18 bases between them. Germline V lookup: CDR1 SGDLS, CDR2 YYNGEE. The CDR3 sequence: CASSPRMDSYETQYF. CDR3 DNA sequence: TGTGCCAGCAGCCCGCGGATGGACTCGTATGAGACCCAGTACTTC.